This T cell receptor beta chain is from a study of cytomegalovirus exposure and HLA in healthy donors. Study conclusions and caveats: When a later analysis compared HLA-associated TCR beta chains with equally common others, the HLA-associated chains turned out to be more clonally expanded and to have lower generation probabilities.

60 Vbeta and 13 Jbeta primers were used in PCR. Generated by immunoSEQ multiplex PCR, the TCRdb table keeps only in-frame clones and is missing some. The sample has 110,000 to 150,000 clones, about 81% seen once; the top ten hold about 7%. The CDR3 covers 13 residues. Trimming took 6 bases from V and 0 from J, leaving 6 bases between them. CDR1 is LNHDA, CDR2 SQIVND, per germline (reference sequence). This clone showed up just a few times. Its antigen remains unidentified. Though nominally healthy at sampling, donors likely had unrecorded immune exposures. The sequenced sample consisted of PBMCs. This chain joins TRBV19 and TRBJ1-5; D remains ambiguous. The clonotype was recovered from a young man in good health and CMV-seronegative. This CDR3 is CASRPVSNQPQHF. CDR3 DNA sequence: TGTGCCAGTAGACCGGTTAGCAATCAGCCCCAGCATTTT.